The rows below give T cell receptor beta chains drawn from one sample of a study of early T cells in non-severe SARS-CoV-2 infection. Using its own MiXCR run on the 5' RACE reads, TCRdb lists one record per CDR3 protein. The table lists about 70,000 distinct CDR3 sequences, roughly 10% of them singletons. Sequences were derived from whole blood, sampled at baseline. Receptors were obtained from an adult who was a healthcare worker with PCR-confirmed SARS-CoV-2 infection or an uninfected control (not recorded which). CDR3s include the opening cysteine and the closing phenylalanine or tryptophan. The D gene is left open where the match is weak. Rows may omit the clone size; those that give it use once, few, many or a size class.

d_call j_call v_call clone_size cdr3_nt cdr3_aa
- TRBJ2-5 TRBV5-1 - TGCGCCAGCAGCTCTACAGGGGAGACCCAGTACTTC CASSSTGETQYF
TRBD2 TRBJ2-1 TRBV11-3 few TGTGCCAGCAGCACGGGGACTAGCGGACTACGGGGGCAGTTCTTC CASSTGTSGLRGQFF
TRBD2 TRBJ2-1 TRBV11-3 few TGTGCCAGCAGCCCGACTAGCGGGGGACTCCAGGAGCAGTTCTTC CASSPTSGGLQEQFF
TRBD1 TRBJ1-3 TRBV7-2 - TGTGCCAGCAGCTCGTCGACAGGGGCAGGAGGAGGAAACACCATATATTTT CASSSSTGAGGGNTIYF
- TRBJ1-1 TRBV4-1 many TGCGCCAGCAGCCAAGATAGACAGGCTTTGGGTTTT CASSQDRQALGF
- TRBJ1-6 TRBV25-1 many TGTGCCAGCAGCCAGAACAACAGGGTTTCACCCCTCCACTTT CASSQNNRVSPLHF
TRBD2 TRBJ2-7 TRBV7-6 - TGTACCAGCAGCTTAGCGGGGGGGAGCTTCACCGAGCAGTACTTC CTSSLAGGSFTEQYF
TRBD2 TRBJ2-2 TRBV2 few TGTGCCAGCAGACCCTATAGCGGGGCGAACACCGGGGAGCTGTTTTTT CASRPYSGANTGELFF
- TRBJ2-7 TRBV28 - TGTGCCAGCAGTCACAGCGAGCAGTACTTC CASSHSEQYF
TRBD2 TRBJ2-7 TRBV10-3 few TGTGCCATCAGGGGCGGAGGGACTAGCGATGGCGAGCAGTACTTC CAIRGGGTSDGEQYF
- TRBJ1-2 TRBV24-1 many TGTGCCACCAGTCCCACAGGGAGCAACTATGGCTACACCTTC CATSPTGSNYGYTF
- TRBJ1-5 TRBV6-1 few TGTGCCAGCAGTCCCCGCAGCAATCAGCCCCAGCATTTT CASSPRSNQPQHF
- TRBJ1-1 TRBV12-3/TRBV12-4 many TGTGCCAGCAGTTGGGGGGGTAGGACTGAAGCTTTCTTT CASSWGGRTEAFF
- TRBJ2-5 TRBV24-1 few TGTGCCACCAGTGATTCTCTTTTTTTCGGGACCGGGGAGCAAGAGACCCAGTACTTC CATSDSLFFGTGEQETQYF
- TRBJ1-1 TRBV12-3/TRBV12-4 many TGTGCCAGCAGCGTTGGCCCAGGGGTGAACACTGAAGCTTTCTTT CASSVGPGVNTEAFF